This T cell receptor (beta chain) was identified during a study of identical twins. Points from the study as a whole: Out-of-frame alpha sequences shared by twins showed excess low generation probability.

Germline V lookup: CDR1 LNHDA, CDR2 SQIVND (reference sequence). V lost 6 bases and J lost 6; bases outside the gene matches: 8. The CDR3 is 14 residues long. One entry per CDR3 protein results from TCRdb running MiXCR on the 5' RACE reads. Of about 520,000 distinct CDR3 sequences in the sample, around 20% were seen once. In its sample, this clonotype was seen a few times. Its antigen is undetermined. These data are also associated with another study on T cells expressing NK-cell markers. Per that study: Among eight sequenced donors, seven carried HCMV seropositivity while one was seronegative.

The sequenced material came from CD4+ T cells sorted from blood. The receptor's source is a woman younger than 30 in good health. This chain uses TRBV19 with TRBJ2-7; 10 bases are a match to TRBD1. CDR3 sequence (DNA): TGTGCCAGTAGCCCCGGGACAGGGGTCGTCGAGCAGTACTTC. This translates into CASSPGTGVVEQYF.